The 2 T cell receptor beta chains below were found in one sample sequenced in a study of blood T cell repertoires in COVID-19 (dated by TCRdb to 2019 to 2021). The library was produced with the immunoSEQ multiplex PCR assay. TCRdb took this table from immuneACCESS and kept in-frame rearrangements with V and J called. Such tables lack part of the clones; where checked against another copy, unresolved V genes explain under half of the gap, and the rest is unexplained. For this sample the table gives about 280,000 clones, of which nearly 90% were detected only once. In total, the top ten clones hold about 1% of the sample. The sample consisted of PBMCs or T cells enriched from blood (not recorded which). The receptors stem from a woman in her thirties who had recovered from COVID-19.

The chain employs TRBV7-2 and TRBJ1-2; D unresolved. From germline, CDR1 is SGHTA and CDR2 FQGNSA. The CDR3 has 12 residues. Between the trimmed V and J ends, which lost 5 bases and 5 bases, there was a span of 9 bases. The CDR3 reads CASSPPGYGYTF. For the CDR3, the DNA is TGTGCCAGCAGCCCGCCGGGGTATGGCTACACCTTC.

The table lists this clone with many counts. The chain combines TRBV4-3 with TRBJ2-5; 7 positions match TRBD2. The J segment lost 4 bases and the V segment lost 0 bases, leaving 8 bases of the junction unmatched. Germline V gives CDR1 LGHNA, CDR2 YSLEER. This CDR3 comprises 16 residues. The CDR3: CASSQDSASGGETQYF. The DNA for the CDR3 is TGCGCCAGCAGCCAAGATTCGGCTAGCGGTGGAGAGACCCAGTACTTC.